The 21 T cell receptor beta chains below come from one sample, sequenced in a study of cytomegalovirus exposure and HLA in healthy donors. Both 60 Vbeta primers and 13 Jbeta primers went into the PCR. Libraries were prepared by immunoSEQ multiplex PCR; TCRdb keeps only in-frame clonotypes and omits some of them. The data contain roughly 120,000 clones, 80% of them seen just once; the ten biggest clones take up under 3.5%. Source material: PBMCs. These receptors originate from a male donor in good health and CMV-seronegative.

CDR3 coding DNA: TGTGCCAGCAGCTCCCAAGGGGGTGAAGCTTTCTTT. Protein sequence: CASSSQGGEAFF. The rearrangement links TRBV7-9 to TRBJ1-1; D possibly corresponds to TRBD1 (6 bases). Trimming took off 4 bases at V and 7 bases at J, with 10 bases between the two ends. Germline CDR1 is SEHNR and CDR2 is FQNEAQ (reference sequence). This CDR3 comprises 12 residues.

The genes are TRBV28 and TRBJ1-2, with 7 bases lining up with TRBD1. The length of the CDR3 is 13 residues. Unmatched junction bases numbered 4, after V lost 5 bases and J lost 4 bases. Germline V lookup: CDR1 MDHEN, CDR2 SYDVKM. The CDR3 coding sequence is TGTGCCAGCAGTACCCCAGGGGGCTATGGCTACACCTTC. Translating it yields CASSTPGGYGYTF.

The chain recombines TRBV9 with TRBJ1-1, with D possibly being TRBD1 (6 bases). CDR3 length: 15 amino acids. Between the trimmed V and J ends, which lost 4 bases and 1 base, there was a span of 14 bases. CDR1 SGDLS and CDR2 YYNGEE come from the germline V gene. The CDR3: CASSSRTEPNTEAFF. CDR3 bases: TGTGCCAGCAGCTCTCGGACAGAACCGAACACTGAAGCTTTCTTT.

The V call is TRBV28, the J call TRBJ1-5; D is perhaps TRBD1 (5 bases). CDR3 size: 15 residues. The V gene's germline CDR1 is MDHEN and CDR2 SYDVKM. Trimming pared 7 bases from V and 6 bases from J, leaving 19 bases between. CDR3 nucleotide sequence: TGTGCCAGCAAGCTGGGGGGGTCCGGTGGTCAGCCCCAGCATTTT. Translation gives CASKLGGSGGQPQHF.

The chain links TRBV28 to TRBJ2-7; 8 nucleotides agree with TRBD1. The CDR3 is made up of 16 amino acids. Germline values: CDR1 MDHEN, CDR2 SYDVKM. The V gene end was trimmed by 4 bases and the J gene end by 3 bases; junction bases not matched to a gene: 11. The CDR3: CASSWDSGTGGYEQYF. The CDR3 coding sequence is TGTGCCAGCAGTTGGGACTCCGGGACAGGTGGCTACGAGCAGTACTTC. The complete variable domain, with remaining parts taken from reference TRBV28 and TRBJ2-7, reads DVKVTQSSRYLVKRTGEKVFLECVQDMDHENMFWYRQDPGLGLRLIYFSYDVKMKEKGDIPEGYSVSREKKERFSLILESASTNQTSMYLCASSWDSGTGGYEQYFGPGTRLTVT.

The chain links TRBV19 to TRBJ1-1; the D gene is possibly TRBD1 (5 bases). In germline, CDR1 is LNHDA, CDR2 SQIVND (reference sequence). The CDR3 sequence is 14 residues long. Deletions cut 1 base from V and 3 bases from J, with 9 bases between. CDR3 sequence (DNA): TGTGCCAGTAGTATAGCGGGGGGGTACACTGAAGCTTTCTTT. Protein product: CASSIAGGYTEAFF.

The rearrangement joins TRBV5-6 to TRBJ1-1, with D maybe TRBD1 (5 bases). Per germline, CDR1 SGHDT and CDR2 YYEEEE. This CDR3 comprises 14 residues. Between the trimmed V and J ends, which lost 3 bases and 10 bases, there was a span of 19 bases. CDR3: CASSYGAGDRPAFF. For the CDR3, the DNA is TGTGCCAGCAGCTATGGGGCAGGTGACCGCCCAGCTTTCTTT.

V gene TRBV27 combines with J gene TRBJ2-4, with D possibly TRBD2 on 5 matching bases. The V gene lost 6 bases and the J gene lost 1 base, with 13 bases spanning the gap. CDR3 length: 15 residues. Germline CDR1 reads MNHEY; CDR2 reads SMNVEV (reference sequence). CDR3 protein: CASSTAWRAKNIQYF. The CDR3 DNA sequence: TGTGCCAGCAGCACGGCCTGGAGGGCCAAAAACATTCAGTACTTC.

This clone is a singleton in its sample. CDR3 in amino acids: CASSSFLAGETDTQYF. As DNA, the CDR3 is TGTGCCAGCAGCTCATTCCTAGCGGGAGAAACAGATACGCAGTATTTT. The chain carries TRBV5-6 and TRBJ2-3, with 10 bases matching TRBD2. The CDR3 extends over 16 amino acids. Germline V gene data show CDR1 as SGHDT and CDR2 as YYEEEE. Trimming removed 3 bases from V and 3 bases from J; junction bases left unmatched: 7.

V and J are TRBV5-4 and TRBJ1-1; D may be TRBD1 (6 bases). This CDR3 is built from 14 residues. The germline CDR1 and CDR2 sequences are SGHNT and YYREEE (reference sequence). V lost 5 bases, J lost 0 bases, and 11 bases lay in between. CDR3 residues: CASRSGQMNTEAFF. The CDR3 DNA follows: TGTGCCAGCAGATCCGGACAGATGAACACTGAAGCTTTCTTT.

The V and J genes are TRBV28 and TRBJ1-5; 7 nucleotides match TRBD1. This CDR3 spans 16 amino acids. The V gene end was trimmed by 3 bases and the J gene end by 1 base; junction bases not matched to a gene: 6. Germline CDR1 is MDHEN and CDR2 is SYDVKM. The CDR3 nucleotides are TGTGCCAGCAGTTTGGGCAGGGGGGCAAGCAATCAGCCCCAGCATTTT. Residues: CASSLGRGASNQPQHF.

The chain joins TRBV6-1 to TRBJ2-2, with D possibly TRBD2 on 5 matching bases. Germline V gene data show CDR1 as MNHNS and CDR2 as SASEGT. The CDR3 has 15 residues. The V end was cut by 1 base, the J end by 4 bases, with 10 bases between. The CDR3 DNA follows: TGTGCCAGCAGTGAAGAAGAGGGTAGCACCGGGGAGCTGTTTTTT. Protein sequence: CASSEEEGSTGELFF.

The rearrangement links TRBV19 to TRBJ1-6; D not resolved. Germline assignment: CDR1 LNHDA and CDR2 SQIVND (reference sequence). Trimming cost V 5 bases and J 5 bases, with 13 bases left between them. The length of the CDR3 is 15 residues. CDR3 DNA: TGTGCCAGTAGTGGGAGGACGACCAATAATTCACCCCTCCACTTT. This codes for CASSGRTTNNSPLHF.

This clone has just a few counts. The CDR3 DNA follows: TGTGCCAGCACCTCGGGAGGAGGCTACGAGCAGTACTTC. Protein: CASTSGGGYEQYF. The chain links TRBV27 to TRBJ2-7; 7 positions match TRBD2. The V gene end was trimmed by 7 bases and the J gene end by 3 bases; junction bases not matched to a gene: 6. CDR1 is MNHEY, CDR2 SMNVEV, per germline (reference sequence). This CDR3 has 13 residues.

A word on this clone: A junction boundary mismatches the germline segment, possibly from a read error. The chain combines TRBV7-9 with TRBJ2-7, with a weak D call TRBD1 (6 bases). Germline CDR1 SEHNR, CDR2 FQNEAQ (reference sequence). This CDR3 is built from 15 residues. The CDR3, as DNA: TGTTCCAGCAGCTCTGTAGACTCCAGGGGTTACGAGCAGTACTTC. As protein: CSSSSVDSRGYEQYF.

The chain joins TRBV7-2 to TRBJ1-3; weak D call: TRBD1 (6 bases). This CDR3 has 15 residues. With 2 bases removed from V and 4 bases from J, the gap between germline ends came to 12 bases. Germline assignment: CDR1 SGHTA and CDR2 FQGNSA. CDR3 in amino acids: CASSLRGGSGNTIYF. For the CDR3, the DNA is TGTGCCAGCAGCTTAAGGGGGGGTTCCGGAAACACCATATATTTT.

Only a few counts were recorded for this clone. The chain is built from TRBV11-2 and TRBJ1-5, with TRBD1 matching over 8 bases. This CDR3 spans 16 amino acids. CDR1 is SGHAT, CDR2 FQNNGV, per germline. V gave up 4 bases and J gave up 1 base; unmatched junction bases: 6. CDR3 protein: CASSSTTGASNQPQHF. CDR3 coding DNA: TGTGCCAGCAGCTCAACGACAGGGGCAAGCAATCAGCCCCAGCATTTT.

The chain couples TRBV2 to TRBJ1-2; a weak D match, TRBD1 (6 bases). CDR1 and CDR2 from the germline V gene are SNHLY and FYNNEI. Trimming shortened V by 7 bases and J by 5 bases, and 20 bases separated the two germline ends. The CDR3 runs 15 residues. CDR3 in amino acids: CASKKDSPPPYGYTF. Written as DNA, the CDR3 is TGTGCCAGCAAAAAGGACAGTCCACCGCCTTATGGCTACACCTTC.

A single count supports this clone. The genes are TRBV5-4 and TRBJ1-1, with D tentatively TRBD1 (6 bases). The CDR3 has 11 residues. Per germline, CDR1 SGHNT and CDR2 YYREEE (reference sequence). Deletions cut 3 bases from V and 8 bases from J, with 8 bases between. In DNA form, the CDR3 reads TGTGCCAGCAGCTCGGGACAAGAAGCTTTCTTT. This encodes CASSSGQEAFF.

The CDR3 loop is CAIRTDRVETQYF. CDR3 in DNA: TGTGCCATCAGAACGGACAGGGTAGAGACCCAGTACTTC. The V and J genes are TRBV10-3 and TRBJ2-5, with 8 nucleotides matching TRBD1. The ends lost 6 bases at V and 4 bases at J; junction bases unmatched: 4. The germline gives CDR1 ENHRY, CDR2 SYGVKD. CDR3 length equals 13 residues.

The CDR3 coding sequence is TGCAGCTGGACAGGGGTGAACACTGAAGCTTTCTTT. Translating it yields CSWTGVNTEAFF. This chain uses TRBV29-1 with TRBJ1-1; 9 nucleotides line up with TRBD1. From germline, CDR1 is SQVTM and CDR2 ANQGSEA. The CDR3 has 12 residues. The ends lost 8 bases at V and 0 bases at J; junction bases unmatched: 1. Based on the CDR3 plus reference TRBV29-1 and TRBJ1-1, the full variable domain is SAVISQKPSRDICQRGTSLTIQCQVDSQVTMMFWYRQQPGQSLTLIATANQGSEATYESGFVIDKFPISRPNLTFSTLTVSNMSPEDSSIYLCSWTGVNTEAFFGQGTRLTVV.